This section outlines one T cell receptor beta chain sequence together with its context. Its antigen is unknown. Base-call qualities are not available, and no considerably larger clone is one nucleotide away. TCRbeta CDR3 regions were amplified from genomic DNA by means of the immunoSEQ Assay, a bias-controlled multiplex PCR. Processing in the source paper ran as follows. The number of nucleated cells in each sample was estimated by amplification of reference gene primers within the assay. To quantify the absolute abundance of each unique TCRbeta CDR3 rearrangement, sequence reads were collapsed and filtered. For each sample, productive Simpson clonality was calculated by taking the square root of Simpson's diversity index across productive rearrangements. TCRdb stores this immuneACCESS table with in-frame sequences only. Part of the clones is absent; in the studies checked, under half of the shortfall reflects unresolved V genes, and no reason is known for the rest. Clone size and the V and J calls come from that table; the DNA yielded D and trimming. The sample table records some 99,000 clones; 80% to 90% of these occur just once. Clones ranked in the top ten supply more than 3.5% of the sample.

This sample stems from a study of blood T cell repertoires in COVID-19 (dated by TCRdb to 2020 to 2021). For the wider study: The collaborator samples originated in the United States, Italy and Spain and spanned the acute and convalescent phases of COVID-19. The material from the prospective study consisted of cDNA or gDNA derived from T cells, B-cell-depleted T cells, or PBMCs. Subjects who had been exposed to COVID-19, were actively infected with it, or had recovered from it provided the deeply sampled blood TCRbeta repertoires that made up the dataset. A freely available public database, intended as a resource for researchers studying the immune response to SARS-CoV-2, is where the repertoires were released. The samples were drawn from two sources: the first 160 participants of the ongoing ImmuneRACE study, and over 1,000 subjects contributed by 6 global collaborators. The sample metadata nearly always contained a de-identified subject ID, COVID-19 status, age in years and sex. Where HLA class I and class II types were available, the types were taken from metadata supplied by the sample provider, not from assay-based typing. Overall study results and their limits: How much clinical and demographic metadata was included differed by source and by participant, and the metadata was provided uncurated.

In Seattle, one collaborating source enrolled patients while the infection was active and tracked those patients longitudinally over the course of disease. The collaborating institutions used their own protocols to collect whole blood in K2EDTA tubes. For TCRbeta analysis, collaborators shipped samples as frozen whole blood, isolated PBMCs, or DNA extracted from either of those sample types. For CDR1 and CDR2, the germline V gene lists SGHVS and FNYEAQ. The trim is 1 base for V and 4 bases for J, with a gap of 19 bases between the germline ends. CDR3 length: 18 amino acids, cysteine to phenylalanine. The CDR3 DNA has 54 bases and is translated from base 1.

The receptor's source is a human donor with COVID-19, enrolled during active disease. The donor label of this sample is uncertain. The source material was peripheral blood. This chain joins TRBV7-6 to TRBJ1-4; no D gene is confidently identified. CDR3 protein: CASSLGPALDYGNEKLFF. The nucleotide sequence reads TGTGCCAGCAGCTTAGGACCCGCATTGGACTACGGTAATGAAAAACTGTTTTTT.